Below, 29 T cell receptor beta chains from the same sample are listed, as sequenced in a study of regulatory T cells in long-lasting Graves disease. Time point specified: newly diagnosed GD, antithyroid drugs for less than 3 months. There was RNA extracted from PBMCs, and the TCR library was made from it. Sequencing libraries for TCR beta were prepared with iRepertoire HTBI primers and Arm-PCR of CDR3 regions. TCRdb reprocessed the multiplex PCR reads with MiXCR, giving one entry per CDR3 protein. The sample records a few hundred thousand distinct CDR3 sequences, approximately 12% being singletons. These data were also filed under a second study, of T cells in Graves' hyperthyroidism and ophthalmopathy.

The sample was peripheral blood mononuclear cells (PBMCs), taken at new diagnosis, from a patient treated with antithyroid drugs. The receptors shown here come from a woman aged 18-30 years with Graves disease.

This clonotype appeared many times. The V and J genes are TRBV7-6 and TRBJ1-1, with D perhaps TRBD1 (6 bases). CDR3 length: 16 amino acids. V gave up 3 bases and J gave up 3 bases, with 17 bases separating them. The germline V gene has CDR1 SGHVS and CDR2 FNYEAQ. The CDR3 region has the DNA TGTGCCAGCAGCTTTAGGATTTCGGGGGCGGACACTGAAGCTTTCTTT. It yields the protein CASSFRISGADTEAFF. Full variable domain (rest looked up from reference TRBV7-6 and TRBJ1-1): GAGVSQSPRYKVTKRGQDVALRCDPISGHVSLYWYRQALGQGPEFLTYFNYEAQQDKSGLPNDRFSAERPEGSISTLTIQRTEQRDSAMYRCASSFRISGADTEAFFGQGTRLTVV.

The sample holds many counts of this clonotype. This chain joins TRBV12-3 or TRBV12-4 and TRBJ2-3; 10 positions match TRBD2. The length of the CDR3 is 15 residues. The junction had 6 bases not matched to a gene; V was cut back by 4 bases and J by 5 bases. This CDR3 reads CASSSLAGVEDTQYF. The CDR3 region has the DNA TGTGCCAGCAGTTCCCTAGCGGGAGTCGAAGATACGCAGTATTTT.

This clonotype was seen a handful of times. In DNA form, the CDR3 reads TGTGCCACCAGTGTACCCGGGTCCCGGGTCCACGAGCAGTACTTC. As protein: CATSVPGSRVHEQYF. This rearrangement joins TRBV24-1 to TRBJ2-7; no firm D call. Germline V CDR1 and CDR2: KGHDR, SFDVKD. The CDR3 has 15 residues. The V gene lost 5 bases and the J gene lost 5 bases, with 18 bases spanning the gap.

There are many counts of this clonotype. The V call is TRBV28, the J call TRBJ2-7, with TRBD1 matching over 9 bases. CDR3 length equals 19 residues. Germline-derived CDR1 and CDR2 are MDHEN and SYDVKM. Trimming at V came to 6 bases and at J to 2 bases, leaving 20 bases not matched to a gene. The CDR3 nucleotides are TGTGCCAGCAGCCTACCGGGACAGGGACAGAAACAACCTCCCTACGAGCAGTACTTC. Amino acids: CASSLPGQGQKQPPYEQYF. Complete variable domain (other parts from reference TRBV28 and TRBJ2-7): DVKVTQSSRYLVKRTGEKVFLECVQDMDHENMFWYRQDPGLGLRLIYFSYDVKMKEKGDIPEGYSVSREKKERFSLILESASTNQTSMYLCASSLPGQGQKQPPYEQYFGPGTRLTVT.

This clonotype occurred many times. This chain uses TRBV27 with TRBJ2-2; 14 bases match TRBD2. V lost 8 bases, J lost 0 bases, and 17 bases stayed unmatched. The length of the CDR3 is 21 residues. Germline loops: CDR1 MNHEY, CDR2 SMNVEV (reference sequence). CDR3 nucleotides: TGTGCCAGCGCTGGGTCCCCACCGGGACTAGCGGGGGCTACGAACACCGGGGAGCTGTTTTTT. Protein: CASAGSPPGLAGATNTGELFF.

With regard to this clonotype: This likely comes from a read error, as the CDR3 has no conserved phenylalanine or tryptophan at its end. V and J are TRBV30 and TRBJ1-2; D may be TRBD1 (6 bases). This CDR3 spans 18 amino acids. The germline CDR1 and CDR2 sequences are GTSNPN and SVGIG (reference sequence). V was shortened by 4 bases and J by 2 bases, with 26 bases between the two germline ends. CDR3 in amino acids: CAWTRPWGARNLNYGYTL. The CDR3 DNA reads TGTGCCTGGACTCGGCCGTGGGGGGCGCGGAACCTAAACTATGGCTACACCCTC.

There are a few counts of this clonotype. No conserved phenylalanine or tryptophan ends this CDR3, so it is likely a read error. This chain connects TRBV30 to TRBJ1-1, with a weak D call TRBD1 (5 bases). V was clipped by 3 bases and J by 4 bases, with 15 bases between them. This CDR3 is built from 14 residues. Germline loops: CDR1 GTSNPN, CDR2 SVGIG (reference sequence). CDR3 in amino acids: CAWSRAGKGTEAFS. The CDR3 nucleotides are TGTGCCTGGAGCCGGGCAGGGAAGGGCACTGAAGCTTTCTCT.

The chain joins TRBV2 to TRBJ2-7; D may be TRBD2 (6 bases). The CDR3 sequence is 14 residues long. Germline CDR1 reads SNHLY; CDR2 reads FYNNEI. The V end was cut by 4 bases, the J end by 2 bases, with 12 bases between. The CDR3 region is CASSGAGNTYEQYF. CDR3 bases: TGTGCCAGCAGTGGGGCGGGGAACACCTACGAGCAGTACTTC.

The chain carries TRBV6-5 and TRBJ2-4; no reliable D call. Germline-derived CDR1 and CDR2 are MNHEY and SVGAGI. Trimming pared 3 bases from V and 1 base from J, leaving 13 bases between. The CDR3 is 16 residues long. The CDR3 here is CASSYGSSLAKNIQYF. The DNA for the CDR3 is TGTGCCAGCAGTTATGGCTCGTCTCTGGCCAAAAACATTCAGTACTTC.

This clonotype was recorded many times. The chain employs TRBV13 and TRBJ2-2, with 7 positions matching TRBD2. CDR3 size: 16 residues. J was trimmed by 0 bases and V by 2 bases; bases with no gene match: 3. Germline V gene lookup returns CDR1 PRHDT and CDR2 FYEKMQ (reference sequence). The CDR3 loop is CASSLWGGANTGELFF. The CDR3, as DNA: TGTGCCAGCAGCTTATGGGGGGGAGCGAACACCGGGGAGCTGTTTTTT.

This clonotype has ten or more counts. The V and J genes are TRBV20-1 and TRBJ2-1; 12 bases match TRBD1. V lost 0 bases and J lost 9; bases outside the gene matches: 15. Germline lookup yields CDR1 DFQATT and CDR2 SNEGSKA (reference sequence). This CDR3 has 18 amino acids. Here the CDR3 DNA reads TGCAGTGCTAGAGATAGTGGGGTAGGGACAGGGGGCTCGGGTGAGCAGTTCTTC. As protein: CSARDSGVGTGGSGEQFF.

In this sample, this clonotype turned up many times. This chain connects TRBV4-1 to TRBJ1-2; D not resolved. From germline, CDR1 is MGHRA and CDR2 YSYEKL. The V end lost 8 bases, the J end lost 6 bases, and 7 bases lay between the germline ends. This CDR3 is built from 10 residues. CDR3 amino acids: CASWGDGYTF. In DNA form, the CDR3 reads TGCGCCAGCTGGGGTGATGGCTACACCTTC.

A few counts support this clonotype. This sequence may be a read error, since a much larger clone differs from it by one base. The chain links TRBV7-9 to TRBJ2-3, with TRBD2 matching 9 bases. This CDR3 contains 15 residues. With 3 bases clipped from V and 4 bases from J, the junction kept 5 bases outside the gene matches. Germline assignment: CDR1 SEHNR and CDR2 FQNEAQ (reference sequence). CDR3 residues: CASSFGGGASDTQYF. In DNA form, the CDR3 reads TGTGCCAGCAGCTTTGGCGGGGGGGCCTCAGATACGCAGTATTTT.

This clonotype was picked up many times. The V gene is TRBV9, the J gene TRBJ1-5; 8 bases agree with TRBD1. The V gene's germline CDR1 is SGDLS and CDR2 YYNGEE. Trimming took 3 bases from V and 5 from J; bases not matched to a gene: 4. This CDR3 spans 14 amino acids. CDR3 nucleotides: TGTGCCAGCAGCGGGGGACAGGCGTATCAGCCCCAGCATTTT. Amino acids: CASSGGQAYQPQHF.

This clonotype came up a few times. The chain joins TRBV7-9 to TRBJ1-2; D remains ambiguous. CDR3 size: 15 residues. The germline V gene encodes CDR1 SEHNR and CDR2 FQNEAQ (reference sequence). V was pared by 1 base and J by 1 base, with 10 bases between. CDR3: CASSLVQNFNYGYTF. Here the CDR3 DNA reads TGTGCCAGCAGCTTAGTGCAGAATTTTAACTATGGCTACACCTTC.

This clonotype appeared many times. The gene calls are TRBV12-3 or TRBV12-4 and TRBJ1-2, with 11 nucleotides matching TRBD1. With V trimmed by 7 bases and J by 2 bases, 3 bases remained unmatched. This CDR3 contains 14 residues. CDR3 coding DNA: TGTGCCAGCAACGGACAGGGGGCGAACTATGGCTACACCTTC. Protein: CASNGQGANYGYTF.

This clonotype was seen many times. The chain uses TRBV15 and TRBJ1-2; D remains ambiguous. The CDR3 is 12 residues long. Deletions cut 0 bases from V and 8 bases from J, with 7 bases between. Germline CDR1 reads LNHNV; CDR2 reads YYDKDF (reference sequence). In nucleotides, the CDR3 is TGTGCCACCAGCAGAGATCCGCTGGGCTACACCTTC. Its protein is CATSRDPLGYTF.

This clonotype was detected ten times or more. The chain recombines TRBV29-1 with TRBJ2-5; D not resolved. The germline V gene has CDR1 SQVTM and CDR2 ANQGSEA. Trimming pared 4 bases from V and 1 base from J, leaving 10 bases between. The CDR3 length is 13 residues. The CDR3 loop is CSVGLRLQETQYF. The CDR3 nucleotides read TGCAGCGTTGGGTTGCGGCTCCAAGAGACCCAGTACTTC.

This clonotype has a count of ten or more. The chain recombines TRBV10-2 with TRBJ2-5; no reliable D call. V dropped 4 bases and J dropped 6 bases, with 15 bases sitting between them. There are 14 residues in the CDR3. The germline CDR1 and CDR2 sequences are WSHSY and SAAADI. DNA for the CDR3: TGCGCCAGCAGTGTGGAGTTAGAGGAGAAGACCCAGTACTTC. Protein: CASSVELEEKTQYF.

There are many counts of this clonotype. The genes are TRBV7-9 and TRBJ1-6; a weak D match, TRBD1 (6 bases). The V gene's germline CDR1 is SEHNR and CDR2 FQNEAQ (reference sequence). Trimming removed 5 bases at V and 0 bases at J, with 14 bases between. There are 17 residues in the CDR3. The CDR3 nucleotides are TGTGCCAGCAGCCGATCAACAGGGAGCTCCTATAATTCACCCCTCCACTTT. It codes for CASSRSTGSSYNSPLHF.

Notes on this clonotype: The junction departs from germline at one end; a sequencing error may be responsible. The chain combines TRBV7-9 with TRBJ2-1; 7 nucleotides line up with TRBD2. There are 15 residues in the CDR3. The V gene's germline CDR1 is SEHNR and CDR2 FQNEAQ (reference sequence). CDR3 coding DNA: TGTGCCAGCAGCTTAGAGGGGACCCGATGGGGAGGGCAGCTCTTC. The encoded protein is CASSLEGTRWGGQLF. Combining the CDR3 with reference TRBV7-9 and TRBJ2-1 gives the whole variable domain DTGVSQNPRHKITKRGQNVTFRCDPISEHNRLYWYRQTLGQGPEFLTYFQNEAQLEKSRLLSDRFSAERPKGSFSTLEIQRTEQGDSAMYLCASSLEGTRWGGQLFGPGTRLTVL.

This clonotype was seen ten or more times. The chain is built from TRBV9 and TRBJ2-3; D remains unclear. Trimming removed 0 bases from V and 3 bases from J, with 5 bases in between. Germline lookup yields CDR1 SGDLS and CDR2 YYNGEE. The CDR3 loop spans 13 amino acids. CDR3 bases: TGTGCCAGCAGCGTAGTAACGACAGATACGCAGTATTTT. This codes for CASSVVTTDTQYF.

This clonotype was detected many times. The chain is built from TRBV6-4 and TRBJ1-2, with 7 bases aligning to TRBD1. The junction had 10 bases not matched to a gene; V was cut back by 7 bases and J by 2 bases. Germline CDR1 MRHNA, CDR2 SNTAGT. The CDR3 is 15 amino acids. The CDR3 region is CASTPSRGVNYGYTF. The CDR3 DNA reads as TGTGCCAGCACCCCCAGCAGGGGGGTAAACTATGGCTACACCTTC.

This clonotype was seen many times. The chain carries TRBV20-1 and TRBJ2-1; D is uncertain. This CDR3 has 16 residues. V was cut by 0 bases and J by 0 bases, with 12 bases left in between. Germline values: CDR1 DFQATT, CDR2 SNEGSKA (reference sequence). The CDR3 nucleotides are TGCAGTGCTAGAGATCGGACCTTCAGCTCCTACAATGAGCAGTTCTTC. This sequence encodes CSARDRTFSSYNEQFF.

This clonotype appeared a single time. The chain uses TRBV7-3 and TRBJ2-1; the D gene is possibly TRBD2 (6 bases). This CDR3 contains 15 residues. Trimming took off 2 bases at V and 6 bases at J, with 14 bases between the two ends. Germline V gene data show CDR1 as SGHTA and CDR2 as FQGTGA. This chain's CDR3 is CASSLGGNFLNEQFF. CDR3 bases: TGTGCCAGCAGCTTAGGAGGGAATTTCCTCAATGAGCAGTTCTTC.

This clonotype was recorded many times. The chain recombines TRBV4-1 with TRBJ2-5; maybe TRBD1 (5 bases). The germline V gene has CDR1 MGHRA and CDR2 YSYEKL. With 5 bases removed from V and 4 bases from J, the gap between germline ends came to 14 bases. The CDR3 spans 14 residues. CDR3 nucleotides: TGCGCCAGCAGCAAGGCAGGGAATGGAGAGACCCAGTACTTC. It translates to CASSKAGNGETQYF.

The CDR3 spells CASSQELRLETQYF. CDR3 DNA sequence: TGTGCCAGCAGCCAAGAATTAAGGTTGGAGACCCAGTACTTC. This chain links TRBV14 with TRBJ2-5; D not resolved. The CDR3 loop spans 14 amino acids. Trimming left V 0 bases short and J 5 bases short, with 10 bases between. Germline V gives CDR1 SGHDN, CDR2 FVKESK.

This clonotype occurred a few times. The rearrangement uses TRBV30 and TRBJ2-2; TRBD2 agrees at 7 bases. Trimming took 2 bases from V and 4 from J; bases not matched to a gene: 4. Germline V gene data show CDR1 as GTSNPN and CDR2 as SVGIG (reference sequence). The CDR3 runs to 14 residues. CDR3 region: CAWSTGGLTGELFF. CDR3 nucleotides: TGTGCCTGGAGTACGGGAGGTCTCACCGGGGAGCTGTTTTTT. Full variable domain (remainder filled in from reference TRBV30 and TRBJ2-2): SQTIHQWPATLVQPVGSPLSLECTVEGTSNPNLYWYRQAAGRGLQLLFYSVGIGQISSEVPQNLSASRPQDRQFILSSKKLLLSDSGFYLCAWSTGGLTGELFFGEGSRLTVL.

This clonotype was seen ten or more times. CDR3 sequence: CASSGGGYAGELFF. The CDR3 DNA reads TGTGCCAGCAGTGGAGGCGGGTACGCCGGGGAGCTGTTTTTT. The chain has TRBV2 and TRBJ2-2; the D gene is possibly TRBD2 (5 bases). Germline-derived CDR1 and CDR2 are SNHLY and FYNNEI. The CDR3 sequence is 14 residues long. V dropped 4 bases and J dropped 6 bases, with 12 bases sitting between them.